Below are 12 T cell receptor beta chains sequenced from a single sample in a study of cytomegalovirus exposure and HLA in healthy donors. The PCR used 60 Vbeta and 13 Jbeta primers. Profiled with immunoSEQ multiplex PCR; TCRdb holds only in-frame clones, not every one. The sample consists of roughly 230,000 clones, more than 70% of them appearing once. Sample: PBMCs. The receptors originated from a boy younger than 18 in good health and CMV-seronegative.

This clone was recorded a few times. The V gene is TRBV27, the J gene TRBJ1-5; D not resolved. The V gene's germline CDR1 is MNHEY and CDR2 SMNVEV (reference sequence). Trimming took off 3 bases at V and 0 bases at J, with 6 bases between the two ends. CDR3 length equals 14 residues. CDR3 protein: CASSFGYSNQPQHF. CDR3 coding DNA: TGTGCCAGCAGTTTCGGTTATAGCAATCAGCCCCAGCATTTT.

The CDR3 region is CARTDKTNTDTQYF. The CDR3, as DNA: TGTGCCCGGACTGACAAAACGAACACAGATACGCAGTATTTT. This chain joins TRBV30 and TRBJ2-3, with D possibly matching TRBD2 (5 bases). V dropped 8 bases and J dropped 2 bases, with 17 bases sitting between them. Germline V lookup: CDR1 GTSNPN, CDR2 SVGIG (reference sequence). This CDR3 has 14 residues. The full variable domain, in which reference TRBV30 and TRBJ2-3 provide the parts outside the CDR3, is SQTIHQWPATLVQPVGSPLSLECTVEGTSNPNLYWYRQAAGRGLQLLFYSVGIGQISSEVPQNLSASRPQDRQFILSSKKLLLSDSGFYLCARTDKTNTDTQYFGPGTRLTVL.

This clone was seen only once. The J gene is TRBJ1-1, the V gene TRBV6-5; a weak D match, TRBD1 (5 bases). V was cut by 0 bases and J by 4 bases, with 12 bases left in between. This CDR3 contains 15 residues. The germline V gene has CDR1 MNHEY and CDR2 SVGAGI. In DNA form, the CDR3 reads TGTGCCAGCAGTTACTCAGGGCCAGGGTTCACTGAAGCTTTCTTT. It translates to CASSYSGPGFTEAFF.

The V gene is TRBV19, the J gene TRBJ2-7; D unclear. The CDR3 covers 13 residues. CDR1 is LNHDA and CDR2 is SQIVND in the germline V gene (reference sequence). Trimming cost V 7 bases and J 1 base, with 11 bases left between them. The CDR3 bases are TGTGCCAGTAACACAGATCATTCCTACGAGCAGTACTTC. Translated: CASNTDHSYEQYF.

V is TRBV14 and J is TRBJ1-4, with TRBD1 as a possible D gene (5 bases). Trimming removed 0 bases at V and 8 bases at J, with 13 bases between. The CDR3 extends over 15 amino acids. From germline, CDR1 is SGHDN and CDR2 FVKESK. DNA for the CDR3: TGTGCCAGCAGCCAAGATTCACAGGTATACGAAAAACTGTTTTTT. Translated, it gives CASSQDSQVYEKLFF.

The chain links TRBV19 to TRBJ2-3, with 7 bases that match TRBD2. The CDR3 is 17 amino acids. V gave up 5 bases and J gave up 8 bases; unmatched junction bases: 19. CDR1 and CDR2 from the germline V gene are LNHDA and SQIVND (reference sequence). The CDR3 protein is CASSSTPPQGGSGTQYF. The CDR3 DNA is TGTGCCAGTAGTTCCACCCCCCCGCAGGGAGGGAGCGGTACGCAGTATTTT.

The chain joins TRBV5-4 to TRBJ1-2; 9 nucleotides line up with TRBD1. Germline CDR1 reads SGHNT; CDR2 reads YYREEE (reference sequence). The CDR3 contains 15 residues. The junction had 9 bases not matched to a gene; V was cut back by 4 bases and J by 5 bases. The CDR3 bases are TGTGCCAGCAGCCTCGGGGACAGGGACTTATATGGCTACACCTTC. Translated: CASSLGDRDLYGYTF.

CDR3 in amino acids: CSVRSGGAYEQYF. The CDR3 DNA reads TGCAGCGTGCGTTCAGGGGGCGCGTACGAGCAGTACTTC. The chain is built from TRBV29-1 and TRBJ2-7; TRBD1 matches 8 bases. This CDR3 is 13 amino acids long. CDR1 is SQVTM and CDR2 is ANQGSEA in the germline V gene. V lost 6 bases to trimming and J lost 4 bases; unmatched junction nucleotides: 8.

This clone was observed a handful of times. The chain couples TRBV7-2 to TRBJ2-7; 8 positions match TRBD2. The length of the CDR3 is 17 residues. V was pared by 5 bases and J by 6 bases, with 18 bases of the junction left unmatched. Per germline, CDR1 SGHTA and CDR2 FQGNSA. CDR3 sequence: CASSPPLRAGVAREQYF. In DNA, the CDR3 is TGTGCCAGCAGCCCCCCCTTGAGAGCGGGAGTGGCCCGCGAGCAGTACTTC.

The rearrangement joins TRBV6-1 to TRBJ2-7, with a possible D match to TRBD1 (6 bases). The CDR3 totals 15 residues. Trimming cost V 7 bases and J 3 bases, with 19 bases left between them. Germline V gene data show CDR1 as MNHNS and CDR2 as SASEGT. The CDR3 sequence: CASTPYVQGGYEQYF. Written as DNA, the CDR3 is TGTGCCAGCACCCCTTATGTACAGGGCGGCTACGAGCAGTACTTC.

Only one count was recorded for this clone. The rearrangement links TRBV4-1 to TRBJ1-2; 8 bases align to TRBD1. Germline V gene lookup returns CDR1 MGHRA and CDR2 YSYEKL. The CDR3 sequence is 17 residues long. Trimming at V came to 6 bases and at J to 0 bases, leaving 12 bases not matched to a gene. The CDR3 sequence: CASRERGQEASNYGYTF. Written as DNA, the CDR3 is TGCGCCAGCAGAGAAAGGGGACAGGAGGCTTCTAACTATGGCTACACCTTC.

This clone was seen only a few times. One end of the junction fails to match germline, which may point to a read error. The chain is built from TRBV7-9 and TRBJ1-2; 7 bases align to TRBD1. This CDR3 contains 15 residues. From germline, CDR1 is SEHNR and CDR2 FQNEAQ (reference sequence). CDR3 residues: CASSLYPGTVFGSIF. The CDR3 bases are TGTGCCAGCAGCTTATACCCCGGGACAGTCTTTGGGTCTATCTTC.